The 20 T cell receptor beta chains in this list originate from one sample, sequenced in a study of technical replicates of blood from a few donors. Produced via immunoSEQ multiplex PCR; TCRdb's table is partial and in-frame only. This sample has 75,000 to 100,000 clones; about 95% occur once, and the top ten carry roughly 0.28%. The sequenced sample was T cells isolated from PBMCs. These receptors all come from a human donor in good health.

The V gene is TRBV27, the J gene TRBJ2-3; a possible D gene is TRBD1 (5 bases). CDR3 length: 14 amino acids. Germline V lookup: CDR1 MNHEY, CDR2 SMNVEV (reference sequence). The V end lost 0 bases, the J end lost 5 bases, and 9 bases lay between the germline ends. CDR3 region: CASSLSARGDTQYF. The CDR3 nucleotides read TGTGCCAGCAGTTTATCCGCAAGGGGAGATACGCAGTATTTT.

The chain joins TRBV7-8 to TRBJ1-4; the D gene is possibly TRBD1 (6 bases). The CDR3 covers 17 residues. Trimming stripped 4 bases from V and 2 bases from J, with 17 bases between. Germline V gene sequence: CDR1 SGHVS, CDR2 FQNEAQ. The CDR3 DNA reads TGTGCCAGCAGCTGGGAGGGTCGGGGGCCGACTAATGAAAAACTGTTTTTT. Translation: CASSWEGRGPTNEKLFF.

J is TRBJ2-7 and V is TRBV10-3; TRBD2 aligns across 9 bases. The CDR3 is made up of 15 amino acids. Germline trimming cut 3 bases from V and 2 bases from J; bases unmatched to any gene: 5. The germline gives CDR1 ENHRY, CDR2 SYGVKD. For the CDR3, the DNA is TGTGCCATCAGTGAAGGGCTAGCGGGACCCTACGAGCAGTACTTC. Translated: CAISEGLAGPYEQYF.

The V and J genes are TRBV19 and TRBJ1-1, with D perhaps matching TRBD1 (5 bases). Trimming left V 10 bases short and J 3 bases short, with 18 bases between. Germline V gene lookup returns CDR1 LNHDA and CDR2 SQIVND (reference sequence). The CDR3 totals 14 residues. CDR3 sequence (DNA): TGTGCCACCCTTTCAGGGTTTTTAGACACTGAAGCTTTCTTT. This sequence encodes CATLSGFLDTEAFF.

The J gene is TRBJ2-5, the V gene TRBV14; D gene unclear. V lost 4 bases and J lost 4, with 16 bases in between. CDR3 length: 15 amino acids. Germline V gene data show CDR1 as SGHDN and CDR2 as FVKESK. Here the CDR3 DNA reads TGTGCCAGCAGCCTTCTTAGGATGTCGGGAGAGACCCAGTACTTC. Translation: CASSLLRMSGETQYF.

In nucleotides, the CDR3 is TGTGCCCACAGGGGAGTCGGATATGGCTACACCTTC. Encoded protein: CAHRGVGYGYTF. The chain couples TRBV28 to TRBJ1-2; 7 nucleotides line up with TRBD1. The trim removed 11 bases at V and 5 bases at J, leaving 8 bases unmatched. CDR1 is MDHEN, CDR2 SYDVKM, per germline. The CDR3 totals 12 residues.

This chain joins TRBV2 and TRBJ1-1; D is undetermined. Germline assignment: CDR1 SNHLY and CDR2 FYNNEI. V lost 5 bases and J 0 bases, leaving 16 bases between the germline ends. This CDR3 is 16 amino acids long. The CDR3 spells CASSPRPGRMNTEAFF. Here the CDR3 DNA reads TGTGCCAGCAGTCCTAGGCCCGGTCGAATGAACACTGAAGCTTTCTTT.

This clone was detected a few times. This chain uses TRBV19 with TRBJ1-1, with a possible D match to TRBD1 (5 bases). The CDR3 length is 14 residues. Germline CDR1 and CDR2: LNHDA and SQIVND (reference sequence). The ends were cut back, 3 bases at V and 4 bases at J, with 12 bases in the middle. For the CDR3, the DNA is TGTGCCAGTAGTATCGGGCAGGGAACCACTGAAGCTTTCTTT. Amino acids: CASSIGQGTTEAFF.

This chain uses TRBV5-1 with TRBJ1-1; D remains unclear. The CDR3 loop spans 13 amino acids. Looked up from germline, CDR1 is SGHRS and CDR2 is YFSETQ. The ends were cut back, 0 bases at V and 1 base at J, with 4 bases in the middle. This chain's CDR3 is CASSLGENTEAFF. The CDR3 DNA follows: TGCGCCAGCAGCTTGGGAGAGAACACTGAAGCTTTCTTT.

The rearrangement joins TRBV28 to TRBJ1-4, with TRBD1 as a possible D gene (6 bases). Per the germline V gene, CDR1 is MDHEN and CDR2 is SYDVKM. V lost 3 bases and J 4 bases, leaving 9 bases between the germline ends. There are 14 residues in the CDR3. The chain's CDR3 is CASSLGALNEKLFF. In DNA form, the CDR3 reads TGTGCCAGCAGTTTGGGGGCCCTTAATGAAAAACTGTTTTTT. Full variable domain (rest looked up from reference TRBV28 and TRBJ1-4): DVKVTQSSRYLVKRTGEKVFLECVQDMDHENMFWYRQDPGLGLRLIYFSYDVKMKEKGDIPEGYSVSREKKERFSLILESASTNQTSMYLCASSLGALNEKLFFGSGTQLSVL.

V and J are TRBV28 and TRBJ2-3; TRBD2 is a possible D gene (6 bases). The CDR3 has 14 residues. Trimming left V 5 bases short and J 8 bases short, with 17 bases between. Germline lookup yields CDR1 MDHEN and CDR2 SYDVKM. The CDR3, as DNA: TGTGCCAGCAGTCCCCTCCAGCGGGCGGTTACGCAGTATTTT. Its translation: CASSPLQRAVTQYF.

The sample holds a few counts of this clone. The V and J genes are TRBV27 and TRBJ1-5, with a weak D call TRBD1 (5 bases). CDR1 is MNHEY and CDR2 is SMNVEV in the germline V gene (reference sequence). The V end was cut by 6 bases, the J end by 0 bases, with 12 bases between. There are 15 residues in the CDR3. CDR3 in DNA: TGTGCCAGCAGAAAGCAGGGATATAGCAATCAGCCCCAGCATTTT. Its protein is CASRKQGYSNQPQHF.

The rearrangement joins TRBV7-7 to TRBJ2-3; the match to TRBD2 covers 10 bases. The CDR3 has 15 amino acids. CDR1 is SSHAT, CDR2 FNYEAQ, per germline (reference sequence). V was clipped by 5 bases and J by 2 bases; unmatched bases: 4. The CDR3 loop reads CASSLGTSDTDTQYF. The CDR3 DNA follows: TGTGCCAGCAGCCTAGGGACTAGCGACACAGATACGCAGTATTTT.

The chain has TRBV12-5 and TRBJ2-4, with TRBD2 matching 7 bases. The CDR3 totals 17 residues. V was clipped by 0 bases and J by 3 bases; unmatched bases: 8. Per germline, CDR1 LGHNT and CDR2 FRNRAP. CDR3 residues: CASGLVLVGEGKNIQYF. CDR3 DNA: TGTGCTAGTGGTTTGGTACTGGTAGGGGAGGGCAAAAACATTCAGTACTTC.

The CDR3 nucleotides are TGTGCCAGCAGTTTAGACAGGGATGAGCAGTTCTTC. Protein: CASSLDRDEQFF. V gene TRBV27 combines with J gene TRBJ2-1, with 7 bases fitting TRBD1. The length of the CDR3 is 12 residues. Germline V CDR1 and CDR2: MNHEY, SMNVEV (reference sequence). V was pared by 2 bases and J by 8 bases, with 0 bases of the junction left unmatched.

This chain joins TRBV5-1 and TRBJ1-1, with D perhaps TRBD1 (5 bases). CDR1 SGHRS and CDR2 YFSETQ come from the germline V gene. This CDR3 has 14 amino acids. V dropped 0 bases and J dropped 10 bases, with 16 bases sitting between them. DNA for the CDR3: TGCGCCAGCAGCTTGGATCCAGGAACCGGGGGAGCTTTCTTT. Encoded protein: CASSLDPGTGGAFF.

J is TRBJ1-2 and V is TRBV29-1; TRBD1 might be the D (6 bases). Trimming left V 7 bases short and J 4 bases short, with 13 bases between. The CDR3 extends over 12 amino acids. CDR1 is SQVTM and CDR2 is ANQGSEA in the germline V gene. CDR3 sequence (DNA): TGCAGCGCTCCGACAGGACCCTATGGCTACACCTTC. Protein sequence: CSAPTGPYGYTF.

The chain employs TRBV4-1 and TRBJ2-7, with D possibly being TRBD2 (5 bases). CDR1 MGHRA and CDR2 YSYEKL come from the germline V gene. The CDR3 loop spans 13 amino acids. V was cut by 4 bases and J by 5 bases, with 12 bases left in between. The CDR3: CASSPGGSDEQYF. In nucleotides, the CDR3 is TGCGCCAGCAGCCCTGGCGGGTCCGACGAGCAGTACTTC.

CDR3 loop: CASSLRGDGANYTF. CDR3 coding DNA: TGCGCCAGCAGCTTGCGGGGGGACGGAGCCAACTACACCTTC. V gene TRBV5-1 combines with J gene TRBJ1-2; a weak D match, TRBD1 (5 bases). The CDR3 has 14 residues. Trimming removed 1 base at V and 10 bases at J, with 17 bases between. From germline, CDR1 is SGHRS and CDR2 YFSETQ.

V is TRBV4-1 and J is TRBJ2-2; D gene uncertain. The CDR3 spans 13 residues. Germline V gives CDR1 MGHRA, CDR2 YSYEKL. V was pared by 0 bases and J by 7 bases, with 6 bases between. DNA for the CDR3: TGCGCCAGCAGCCAAGAGGGCGTCGGGGAGCTGTTTTTT. It codes for CASSQEGVGELFF.